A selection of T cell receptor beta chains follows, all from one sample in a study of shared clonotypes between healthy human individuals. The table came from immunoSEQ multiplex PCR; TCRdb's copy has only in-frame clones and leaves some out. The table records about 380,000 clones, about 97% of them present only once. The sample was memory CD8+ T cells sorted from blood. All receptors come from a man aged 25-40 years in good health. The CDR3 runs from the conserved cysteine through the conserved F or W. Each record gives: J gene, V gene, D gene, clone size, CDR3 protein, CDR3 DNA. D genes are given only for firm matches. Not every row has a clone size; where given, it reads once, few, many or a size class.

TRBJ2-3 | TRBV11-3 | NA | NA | CASSLDSPDTQYF | TGTGCCAGCAGCTTAGATTCCCCAGATACGCAGTATTTT
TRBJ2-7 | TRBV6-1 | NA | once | CASSPTGSSYEQYF | TGTGCCAGCAGTCCAACAGGGAGCTCCTACGAGCAGTACTTC
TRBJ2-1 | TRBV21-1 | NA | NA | CASSKELSYNEQFF | TGTGCCAGCAGCAAAGAACTGAGCTACAATGAGCAGTTCTTC
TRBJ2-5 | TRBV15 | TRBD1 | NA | CATRRRQGRETQYF | TGTGCCACCAGAAGGAGACAGGGACGAGAGACCCAGTACTTC
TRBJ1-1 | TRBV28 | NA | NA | CASSPRGKNTEAFF | TGTGCCAGCAGCCCACGGGGGAAGAACACTGAAGCTTTCTTT
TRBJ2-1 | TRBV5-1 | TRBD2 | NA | CASSLGLAGDEQFF | TGCGCCAGCAGCTTGGGACTAGCGGGAGACGAGCAGTTCTTC
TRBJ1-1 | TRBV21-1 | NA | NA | CASSHQTENTEAFF | TGTGCCAGCAGCCATCAAACAGAGAACACTGAAGCTTTCTTT
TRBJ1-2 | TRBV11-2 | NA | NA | CASSSLVQGLYGYTF | TGTGCCAGCAGCTCTCTTGTACAGGGACTCTATGGCTACACCTTC
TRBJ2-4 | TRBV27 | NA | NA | CAKPAKNIQYF | TGTGCCAAACCAGCCAAAAACATTCAGTACTTC
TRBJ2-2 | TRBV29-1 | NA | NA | CSTRRVTSRTGELFF | TGCAGCACCAGGAGGGTCACTTCTCGCACCGGGGAGCTGTTTTTT
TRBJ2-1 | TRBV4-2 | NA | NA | CASSQGREAYNEQFF | TGTGCCAGCAGCCAAGGGAGGGAGGCCTACAATGAGCAGTTCTTC
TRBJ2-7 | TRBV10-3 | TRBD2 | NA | CAIRDGTSGRRNEQYF | TGTGCCATCAGGGACGGGACTAGCGGGAGGCGGAACGAGCAGTACTTC
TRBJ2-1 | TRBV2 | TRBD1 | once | CASSGLWTGAYNEQFF | TGTGCCAGCAGCGGTCTATGGACAGGAGCCTACAATGAGCAGTTCTTC
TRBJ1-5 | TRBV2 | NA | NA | CASSVAGYSNQPQHF | TGTGCCAGCAGTGTTGCTGGATATAGCAATCAGCCCCAGCATTTT
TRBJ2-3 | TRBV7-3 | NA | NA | CASSFIGSADTQYF | TGTGCCAGCAGCTTTATCGGGAGCGCAGATACGCAGTATTTT
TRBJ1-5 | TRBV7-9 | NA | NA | CASSLSRDGKGPQHF | TGTGCCAGCAGCTTAAGTCGAGACGGGAAGGGGCCCCAGCATTTT
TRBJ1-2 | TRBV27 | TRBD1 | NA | CASSPTDRGGYTF | TGTGCCAGCAGTCCCACCGACAGGGGTGGCTACACCTTC
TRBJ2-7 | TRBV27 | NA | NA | CASSLLTYTYEQYF | TGTGCCAGCAGTTTACTGACATACACCTACGAGCAGTACTTC
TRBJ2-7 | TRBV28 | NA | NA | CASSLRALMGYFYF | TGTGCCAGCAGTTTAAGGGCGCTGATGGGCTACTTTTACTTC
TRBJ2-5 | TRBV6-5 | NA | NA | CASSYSVADPQETQYF | TGTGCCAGCAGTTACTCGGTAGCTGACCCTCAAGAGACCCAGTACTTC
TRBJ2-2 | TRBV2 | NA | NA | CASSVDEGGSTGELFF | TGTGCCAGCAGTGTCGATGAGGGGGGCAGCACCGGGGAGCTGTTTTTT
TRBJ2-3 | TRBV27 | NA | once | CASSSRTDTQYF | TGTGCCAGCAGTTCCCGGACAGATACGCAGTATTTT